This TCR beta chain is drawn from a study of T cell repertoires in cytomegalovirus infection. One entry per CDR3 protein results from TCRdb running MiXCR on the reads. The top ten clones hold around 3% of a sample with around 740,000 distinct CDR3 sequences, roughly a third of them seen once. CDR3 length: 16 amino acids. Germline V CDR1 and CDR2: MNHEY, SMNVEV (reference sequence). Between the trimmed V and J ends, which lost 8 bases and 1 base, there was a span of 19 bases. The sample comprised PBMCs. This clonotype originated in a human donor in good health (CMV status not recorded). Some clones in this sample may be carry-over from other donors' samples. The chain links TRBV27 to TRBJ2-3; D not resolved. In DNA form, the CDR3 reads TGTGCCAGCCTGAAACCAAGGGTGATGGGCACAGATACGCAGTATTTT. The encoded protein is CASLKPRVMGTDTQYF.